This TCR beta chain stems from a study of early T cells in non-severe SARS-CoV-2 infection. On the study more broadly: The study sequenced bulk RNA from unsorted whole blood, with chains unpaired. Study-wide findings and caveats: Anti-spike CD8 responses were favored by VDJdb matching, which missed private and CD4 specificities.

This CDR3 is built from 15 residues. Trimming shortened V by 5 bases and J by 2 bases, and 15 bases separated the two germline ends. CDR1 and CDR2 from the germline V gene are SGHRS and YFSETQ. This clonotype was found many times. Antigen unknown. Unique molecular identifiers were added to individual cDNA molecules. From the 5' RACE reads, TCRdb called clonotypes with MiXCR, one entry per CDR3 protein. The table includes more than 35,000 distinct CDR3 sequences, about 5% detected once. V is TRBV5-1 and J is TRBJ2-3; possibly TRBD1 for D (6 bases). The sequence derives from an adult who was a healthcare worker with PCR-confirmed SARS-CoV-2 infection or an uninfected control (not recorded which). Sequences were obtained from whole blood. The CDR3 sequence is CASRYQGSHTDTQYF. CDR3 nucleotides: TGCGCCAGCAGGTACCAGGGGAGTCACACAGATACGCAGTATTTT.